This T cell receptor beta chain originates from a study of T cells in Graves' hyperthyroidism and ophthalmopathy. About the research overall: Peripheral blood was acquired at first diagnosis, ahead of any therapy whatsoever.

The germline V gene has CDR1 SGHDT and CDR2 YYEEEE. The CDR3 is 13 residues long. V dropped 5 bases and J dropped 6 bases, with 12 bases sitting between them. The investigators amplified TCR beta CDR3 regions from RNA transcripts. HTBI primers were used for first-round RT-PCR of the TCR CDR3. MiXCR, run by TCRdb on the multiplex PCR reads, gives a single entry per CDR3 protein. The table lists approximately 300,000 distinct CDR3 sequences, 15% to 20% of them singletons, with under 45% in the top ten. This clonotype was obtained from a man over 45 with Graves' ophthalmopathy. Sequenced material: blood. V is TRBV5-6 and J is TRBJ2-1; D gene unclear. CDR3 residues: CASSWDVGNEQFF. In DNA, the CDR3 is TGTGCCAGCAGTTGGGATGTTGGCAATGAGCAGTTCTTC.